Following are 10 T cell receptor beta chains from one sample sequenced in a study of blood T cell repertoires in COVID-19. The assay was immunoSEQ multiplex PCR, and TCRdb's table has in-frame clones only and misses some. The sample holds 300,000 to 450,000 clones; 85% are singletons and the top ten take roughly 3.4%. Sequenced input: peripheral blood. The source is a woman aged 18-29 years with acute or convalescent COVID-19.

This rearrangement joins TRBV7-7 to TRBJ2-5, with TRBD1 matching over 7 bases. The CDR3 is 14 residues long. The trim removed 4 bases at V and 5 bases at J, leaving 7 bases unmatched. Germline-derived CDR1 and CDR2 are SSHAT and FNYEAQ (reference sequence). The CDR3 bases are TGTGCCAGCAGCTCCGGACAGGCCCCGGAGACCCAGTACTTC. Its translation is CASSSGQAPETQYF.

This clone appeared a single time. The rearrangement links TRBV30 to TRBJ1-1; 9 nucleotides line up with TRBD1. Per the germline V gene, CDR1 is GTSNPN and CDR2 is SVGIG (reference sequence). The CDR3 loop spans 16 amino acids. Trimming removed 4 bases from V and 2 bases from J; junction bases left unmatched: 11. The CDR3 region has the DNA TGTGCCTGGACCGATGCCCGAACAGGGGGCAACACTGAAGCTTTCTTT. Translating gives CAWTDARTGGNTEAFF.

This sequence joins TRBV27 and TRBJ1-6; 7 bases match TRBD1. Germline assignment: CDR1 MNHEY and CDR2 SMNVEV (reference sequence). Unmatched junction bases numbered 13, after V lost 5 bases and J lost 9 bases. The CDR3 runs 16 residues. CDR3 nucleotide sequence: TGTGCCAGCAGTGAGCTCGGACAGGCTGAAGGTTCACCCCTCCACTTT. Translation: CASSELGQAEGSPLHF.

The gene calls are TRBV5-6 and TRBJ2-7, with 9 nucleotides matching TRBD1. The CDR3 spans 13 residues. CDR1 is SGHDT and CDR2 is YYEEEE in the germline V gene. With V trimmed by 4 bases and J by 4 bases, 3 bases remained unmatched. This chain's CDR3 is CASSAGTGYEQYF. In DNA, the CDR3 is TGTGCCAGCAGCGCTGGGACAGGGTACGAGCAGTACTTC.

The V call is TRBV24-1, the J call TRBJ1-1; a weak D match, TRBD1 (6 bases). CDR3 length: 13 amino acids. The ends were cut back, 3 bases at V and 8 bases at J, with 12 bases in the middle. CDR1 and CDR2 (germline): KGHDR, SFDVKD. CDR3 DNA sequence: TGTGCCACCAGTGATGGGACAAATCTAGAAGCTTTCTTT. Translated: CATSDGTNLEAFF.

The chain has TRBV7-3 and TRBJ2-2; weak D call: TRBD1 (5 bases). The V and J ends lost 4 bases and 6 bases respectively, with 9 bases between them. The CDR3 totals 13 residues. CDR1 is SGHTA and CDR2 is FQGTGA in the germline V gene. The CDR3 here is CASSSQGPGELFF. CDR3 DNA sequence: TGTGCCAGCAGCTCGCAGGGTCCCGGGGAGCTGTTTTTT.

In its sample, this clone was seen a few times. This sequence joins TRBV12-5 and TRBJ2-3, with a weak D call TRBD1 (6 bases). This CDR3 spans 14 amino acids. Between the trimmed V and J ends, which lost 6 bases and 5 bases, there was a span of 15 bases. Germline V CDR1 and CDR2: LGHNT, FRNRAP. The CDR3 DNA sequence: TGTGCTAGTGGCCTCCTCCAGGGGTTAGATACGCAGTATTTT. Its protein product is CASGLLQGLDTQYF.

The rearrangement joins TRBV24-1 to TRBJ1-3; 7 bases are a match to TRBD1. Germline trimming cut 1 base from V and 0 bases from J; bases unmatched to any gene: 11. CDR3 length: 19 residues. The germline gives CDR1 KGHDR, CDR2 SFDVKD. CDR3 region: CATSDFGGGQWRSGNTIYF. Here the CDR3 DNA reads TGTGCCACCAGTGATTTCGGGGGGGGACAGTGGCGCTCTGGAAACACCATATATTTT.

This clone was counted a single time. The chain has TRBV20-1 and TRBJ1-1; 7 bases map to TRBD1. The CDR3 loop spans 15 amino acids. Germline loops: CDR1 DFQATT, CDR2 SNEGSKA (reference sequence). The V and J ends lost 3 bases and 7 bases, in that order; junction bases with no gene match: 14. Here the CDR3 reads CSASPGGRPMSEAFF. The DNA for the CDR3 is TGCAGTGCTAGTCCAGGGGGGCGCCCCATGAGTGAAGCTTTCTTT.

The chain uses TRBV28 and TRBJ2-3, with 14 positions matching TRBD2. The CDR3 has 15 amino acids. Germline CDR1 and CDR2: MDHEN and SYDVKM. J was trimmed by 4 bases and V by 5 bases; bases with no gene match: 2. CDR3 residues: CASSPGLAGADTQYF. CDR3 nucleotide sequence: TGTGCCAGCAGTCCGGGACTAGCGGGAGCAGATACGCAGTATTTT.